The source of this T cell receptor (beta chain) is a study of blood T cell repertoires in COVID-19. Study overall: Sites across the United States, Italy and Spain contributed samples from acute and convalescent COVID-19. Sources were T cells, B-cell-depleted T cells, or PBMCs; the material itself was cDNA or gDNA.

The CDR3 totals 14 residues. Germline loops: CDR1 SNHLY, CDR2 FYNNEI. With 5 bases clipped from V and 8 bases from J, the junction kept 6 bases outside the gene matches. Per the authors' pipeline: It was from reference gene primer amplification that nucleated cell counts were estimated. The repertoire was sequenced with immunoSEQ multiplex PCR; TCRdb's copy has only in-frame clones and lacks some. That table gives V, J and clone size, and the DNA gave D and trimming. The sample comprises about 100,000 clones, 91% of which are singletons, and around 2.1% rests with the top ten. This TCR came from a man over 45 with active COVID-19. The genes are TRBV2 and TRBJ2-1; TRBD1 agrees at 10 bases. The sequenced sample was peripheral blood. The CDR3 nucleotides are TGTGCCAGCAGTCTAGACAGGGGGCGATATGAGCAGTTCTTC. It translates to CASSLDRGRYEQFF.